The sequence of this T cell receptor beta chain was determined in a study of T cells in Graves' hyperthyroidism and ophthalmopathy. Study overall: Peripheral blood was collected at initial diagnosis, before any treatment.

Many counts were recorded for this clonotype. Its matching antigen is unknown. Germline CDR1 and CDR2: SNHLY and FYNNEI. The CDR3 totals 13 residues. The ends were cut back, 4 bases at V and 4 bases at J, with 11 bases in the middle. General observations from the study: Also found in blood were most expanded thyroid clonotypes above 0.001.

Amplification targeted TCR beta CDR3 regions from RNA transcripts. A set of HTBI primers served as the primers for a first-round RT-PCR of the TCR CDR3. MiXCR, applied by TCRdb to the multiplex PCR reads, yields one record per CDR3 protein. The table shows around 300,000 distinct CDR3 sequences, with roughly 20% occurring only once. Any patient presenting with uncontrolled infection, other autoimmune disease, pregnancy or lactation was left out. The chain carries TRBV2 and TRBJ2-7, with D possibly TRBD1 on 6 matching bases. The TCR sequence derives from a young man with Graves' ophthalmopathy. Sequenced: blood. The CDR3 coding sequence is TGTGCCAGCAGTGCCAGGGGCGGGTACGAGCAGTACTTC. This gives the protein CASSARGGYEQYF.